This T cell receptor beta chain is drawn from a study of blood T cell repertoires in COVID-19. Produced via immunoSEQ multiplex PCR; TCRdb's table is partial and in-frame only. The data contain tens of thousands of clones, roughly nine tenths of them singletons. The CDR3 runs to 15 residues. V was pared by 2 bases and J by 5 bases, with 5 bases of the junction left unmatched. Germline-derived CDR1 and CDR2 are GTSNPN and SVGIG (reference sequence). The genes are TRBV30 and TRBJ2-1; the match to TRBD2 covers 11 bases. The sequenced material came from peripheral blood. This TCR was sampled from a man in his fifties with active COVID-19. For the CDR3, the DNA is TGTGCCTGGAGTACGGGACTAGCGGCTAACAATGAGCAGTTCTTC. Translated, it gives CAWSTGLAANNEQFF.